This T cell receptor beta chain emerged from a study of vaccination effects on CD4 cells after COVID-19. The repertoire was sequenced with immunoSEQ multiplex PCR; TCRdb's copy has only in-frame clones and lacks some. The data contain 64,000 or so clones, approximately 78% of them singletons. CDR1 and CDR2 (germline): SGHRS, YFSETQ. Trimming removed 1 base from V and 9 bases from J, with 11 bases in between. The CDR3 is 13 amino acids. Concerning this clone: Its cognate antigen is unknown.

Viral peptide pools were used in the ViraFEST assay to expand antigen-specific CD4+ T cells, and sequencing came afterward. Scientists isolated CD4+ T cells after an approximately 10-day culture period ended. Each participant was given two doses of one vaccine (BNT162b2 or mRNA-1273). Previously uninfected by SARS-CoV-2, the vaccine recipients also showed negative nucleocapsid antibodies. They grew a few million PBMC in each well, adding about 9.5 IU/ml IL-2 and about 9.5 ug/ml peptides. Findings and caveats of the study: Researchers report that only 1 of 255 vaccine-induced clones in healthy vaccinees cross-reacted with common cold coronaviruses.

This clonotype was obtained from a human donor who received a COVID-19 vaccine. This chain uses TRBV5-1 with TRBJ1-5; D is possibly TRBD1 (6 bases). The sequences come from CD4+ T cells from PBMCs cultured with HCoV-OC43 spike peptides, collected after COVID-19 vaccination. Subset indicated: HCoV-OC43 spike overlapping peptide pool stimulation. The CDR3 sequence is CASSLSQGLPQHF. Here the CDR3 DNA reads TGCGCCAGCAGCTTGAGCCAGGGGTTGCCCCAGCATTTT.